This T cell receptor (beta chain) stems from a study of early T cells in non-severe SARS-CoV-2 infection. CDR3 length equals 14 residues. Trimming stripped 6 bases from V and 6 bases from J, with 18 bases between. Per the germline V gene, CDR1 is MDHEN and CDR2 is SYDVKM. General study points: Matching results from VDJdb favored anti-spike CD8 responses, leaving private and CD4 specificities undetected.

TCRdb redid the calling of the 5' RACE reads with MiXCR, one entry per CDR3 protein. The sample has about 71,000 distinct CDR3 sequences; approximately 13% are singletons. Comment on this clonotype: Its target is not known.

Sample: whole blood. This receptor was obtained from an adult who was a healthcare worker with PCR-confirmed SARS-CoV-2 infection or an uninfected control (not recorded which). The genes are TRBV28 and TRBJ2-7; the D call may be TRBD1 or TRBD2 (5 bases each). The CDR3 nucleotides are TGTGCCAGCAGAGAAGCAGGGACCGTAGGCGAGCAGTACTTC. It yields the protein CASREAGTVGEQYF.